The 26 T cell receptor beta chains below were found in one sample sequenced in a study of blood T cell repertoires in COVID-19. Assay: immunoSEQ multiplex PCR; the TCRdb copy retains only in-frame clones and omits some. Here the sample spans under 200,000 clones, roughly 91% being singletons. The sequenced material came from peripheral blood. These receptors came from a man aged 18 to 30 with acute or convalescent COVID-19.

This clone was observed once. The chain couples TRBV2 to TRBJ1-5; 11 positions agree with TRBD1. CDR3 length equals 18 residues. With 4 bases clipped from V and 10 bases from J, the junction kept 18 bases outside the gene matches. CDR1 is SNHLY, CDR2 FYNNEI, per germline. The CDR3 DNA sequence: TGTGCCAGCAGTGGCCCCGGACAGGGGGCCACTTATGTAGTCCCCCAGCATTTT. Translated, it gives CASSGPGQGATYVVPQHF.

The sample holds a few counts of this clone. CDR3 DNA sequence: TGTGCCAGCAGTGCCTTACCGGGACAGGGGGTCTTGAGCACTGAAGCTTTCTTT. This translates into CASSALPGQGVLSTEAFF. This chain links TRBV6-1 with TRBJ1-1; 11 bases fit TRBD1. This CDR3 contains 18 residues. The V gene's germline CDR1 is MNHNS and CDR2 SASEGT. Losses at the gene ends were 4 bases for V and 4 bases for J; bases not matched to a gene: 14.

This clone showed up just a few times. This sequence joins TRBV9 and TRBJ1-6; a weak D match, TRBD1 (5 bases). Trimming cost V 4 bases and J 9 bases, with 11 bases left between them. The CDR3 sequence is 13 residues long. Germline V gene lookup returns CDR1 SGDLS and CDR2 YYNGEE. CDR3 residues: CASSPGKGSPLHF. CDR3 bases: TGTGCCAGCAGCCCAGGGAAGGGTTCACCCCTCCACTTT.

J is TRBJ1-1 and V is TRBV24-1; D gene ambiguous. V was shortened by 5 bases and J by 2 bases, with 11 bases between the two germline ends. CDR3 length: 14 residues. Germline V gene data show CDR1 as KGHDR and CDR2 as SFDVKD. The CDR3, as DNA: TGTGCCACCAGTGTGGCGGGTCCCAACACTGAAGCTTTCTTT. Translation: CATSVAGPNTEAFF.

This rearrangement joins TRBV19 to TRBJ1-1; no clear D. CDR3 length equals 13 residues. V was cut by 6 bases and J by 1 base, with 9 bases left in between. The germline V gene encodes CDR1 LNHDA and CDR2 SQIVND (reference sequence). The CDR3 protein is CASSTDGNTEAFF. The CDR3 DNA reads as TGTGCCAGTAGCACAGACGGGAACACTGAAGCTTTCTTT.

This clone was recorded only once. This chain links TRBV12-3 or TRBV12-4 with TRBJ1-1, with D possibly matching TRBD1 (5 bases). There are 13 residues in the CDR3. V lost 1 base, J lost 7 bases, and 10 bases lay in between. Written as DNA, the CDR3 is TGTGCCAGCAGTTTAGGGGGGGGATTTGAAGCTTTCTTT. It encodes CASSLGGGFEAFF.

The chain couples TRBV4-1 to TRBJ2-1; tentative D call: TRBD2 (6 bases). The CDR3 runs 12 residues. Trimming cost V 6 bases and J 10 bases, with 13 bases left between them. Per the germline V gene, CDR1 is MGHRA and CDR2 is YSYEKL. CDR3 in amino acids: CASRPEGYEQFF. CDR3 DNA sequence: TGCGCCAGCAGACCGGAGGGGTACGAGCAGTTCTTC.

The V gene is TRBV6-6, the J gene TRBJ1-1, with D unresolved. CDR1 is MNHNY, CDR2 SVGAGI, per germline (reference sequence). The CDR3 is 16 residues long. V lost 4 bases and J 0 bases, leaving 15 bases between the germline ends. The CDR3 bases are TGTGCCAGCAGTTCATACAGCCAAGTCGTGAACACTGAAGCTTTCTTT. Its protein is CASSSYSQVVNTEAFF.

V gene TRBV24-1 combines with J gene TRBJ2-1, with 7 bases matching TRBD2. This CDR3 has 16 amino acids. From germline, CDR1 is KGHDR and CDR2 SFDVKD. The ends lost 4 bases at V and 8 bases at J; junction bases unmatched: 13. This CDR3 reads CATSDPMGPGRDEQFF. Here the CDR3 DNA reads TGTGCCACCAGTGACCCGATGGGACCGGGGAGGGATGAGCAGTTCTTC.

V is TRBV9 and J is TRBJ2-3; TRBD2 is a possible D gene (7 bases). V was pared by 4 bases and J by 4 bases, with 19 bases between. The CDR3 consists of 16 residues. Per germline, CDR1 SGDLS and CDR2 YYNGEE. The CDR3 DNA reads TGTGCCAGCAGCCCCTCTGGGGGGGCCCTCGCAGATACGCAGTATTTT. Amino acid sequence: CASSPSGGALADTQYF.

Only a few counts were recorded for this clone. The chain has TRBV2 and TRBJ1-6; D gene ambiguous. This CDR3 has 13 residues. Germline-derived CDR1 and CDR2 are SNHLY and FYNNEI. V dropped 8 bases and J dropped 3 bases, with 8 bases sitting between them. CDR3 region: CASATDYNSPLHF. The CDR3, as DNA: TGTGCCAGCGCTACAGACTATAATTCACCCCTCCACTTT.

The CDR3 here is CASSLQATGELFF. DNA for the CDR3: TGTGCCAGCAGCCTACAGGCCACCGGGGAGCTGTTTTTT. The chain couples TRBV12-3 or TRBV12-4 to TRBJ2-2, with D possibly TRBD1 on 5 matching bases. V was shortened by 6 bases and J by 4 bases, with 9 bases between the two germline ends. The CDR3 loop spans 13 amino acids.

This sequence joins TRBV19 and TRBJ2-1, with 10 bases that match TRBD2. This CDR3 has 14 residues. V dropped 5 bases and J dropped 5; count of bases not matched to a gene: 3. Germline V gene sequence: CDR1 LNHDA, CDR2 SQIVND (reference sequence). As DNA, the CDR3 is TGTGCCAGTAGTCTAGCGGGAGTCCACAATGAGCAGTTCTTC. It encodes CASSLAGVHNEQFF.

This clone has a single count. V gene TRBV19 combines with J gene TRBJ1-1; 7 bases match TRBD1. The CDR3 extends over 13 amino acids. Germline CDR1 and CDR2: LNHDA and SQIVND (reference sequence). J gave up 6 bases and V 7 bases, and 8 bases lay outside the gene matches. This CDR3 is CASTLGQIPEAFF. CDR3 sequence (DNA): TGTGCCAGTACCTTGGGACAGATCCCTGAAGCTTTCTTT.

This clone has only one observation. This chain connects TRBV18 to TRBJ1-4; 11 bases line up with TRBD1. The CDR3 has 16 amino acids. The V gene's germline CDR1 is KGHSH and CDR2 LQKENI. Trimming cost V 3 bases and J 0 bases; bases outside gene matches: 0. As DNA, the CDR3 is TGTGCCAGCTCACCGGGACAGGGGGCAACTAATGAAAAACTGTTTTTT. This translates into CASSPGQGATNEKLFF.

The rearrangement uses TRBV4-1 and TRBJ1-4; perhaps TRBD1 as D (5 bases). The V and J ends lost 0 bases and 5 bases respectively, with 19 bases between them. The CDR3 is 18 residues long. CDR1 and CDR2 (germline): MGHRA, YSYEKL. CDR3 nucleotide sequence: TGCGCCAGCAGCCAAGATCTTGCTCCGGAGGGGATAAATGAAAAACTGTTTTTT. Amino acid sequence: CASSQDLAPEGINEKLFF.

J is TRBJ2-7 and V is TRBV10-1, with 9 positions matching TRBD2. This CDR3 is built from 14 residues. Germline V CDR1 and CDR2: WNHNN, SYGVQD (reference sequence). V shed 7 bases and J 4 bases; nucleotides not matched to a gene: 8. CDR3 residues: CASTPSLAGYEQYF. The CDR3 DNA reads TGCGCCAGCACCCCGTCCCTAGCGGGGTACGAGCAGTACTTC.

The genes are TRBV5-1 and TRBJ1-4, with 10 nucleotides matching TRBD1. Germline V lookup: CDR1 SGHRS, CDR2 YFSETQ. With V trimmed by 5 bases and J by 4 bases, 5 bases remained unmatched. This CDR3 has 15 amino acids. The CDR3 bases are TGCGCCAGCAGACGAGGGACAGGGGTTAATGAAAAACTGTTTTTT. Translated, it gives CASRRGTGVNEKLFF. Complete variable domain (other parts from reference TRBV5-1 and TRBJ1-4): KAGVTQTPRYLIKTRGQQVTLSCSPISGHRSVSWYQQTPGQGLQFLFEYFSETQRNKGNFPGRFSGRQFSNSRSEMNVSTLELGDSALYLCASRRGTGVNEKLFFGSGTQLSVL.

The genes are TRBV4-2 and TRBJ1-1, with D possibly being TRBD1 (5 bases). V lost 0 bases, J lost 0 bases, and 11 bases lay in between. Germline V CDR1 and CDR2: LGHNA, YNFKEQ. The CDR3 contains 16 residues. In DNA form, the CDR3 reads TGTGCCAGCAGCCAAGATCGGGCAGGGCTGAACACTGAAGCTTTCTTT. It codes for CASSQDRAGLNTEAFF.

This chain joins TRBV5-1 and TRBJ2-7; 10 bases agree with TRBD1. Germline trimming cut 0 bases from V and 2 bases from J; bases unmatched to any gene: 5. Germline CDR1 reads SGHRS; CDR2 reads YFSETQ. CDR3 size: 16 residues. As DNA, the CDR3 is TGCGCCAGCAGCTTGGCGTCCGGGACAGGGGCCTACGAGCAGTACTTC. Its translation is CASSLASGTGAYEQYF.

The chain recombines TRBV7-9 with TRBJ1-4; D might be TRBD1 (5 bases). CDR1 is SEHNR and CDR2 is FQNEAQ in the germline V gene (reference sequence). The CDR3 covers 16 residues. The V end was cut by 0 bases, the J end by 8 bases, with 16 bases between. CDR3 residues: CASSLAPGPQDEKLFF. Here the CDR3 DNA reads TGTGCCAGCAGCTTAGCCCCAGGGCCTCAGGACGAAAAACTGTTTTTT.

The rearrangement joins TRBV5-4 to TRBJ2-7, with a possible D match to TRBD1 (5 bases). This CDR3 has 12 residues. Looked up from germline, CDR1 is SGHNT and CDR2 is YYREEE (reference sequence). Trimming took 3 bases from V and 6 from J, leaving 10 bases between them. The CDR3 region has the DNA TGTGCCAGCAGCTCGGTAGGGGTCGAGCAGTACTTC. It yields the protein CASSSVGVEQYF.

Only one count was recorded for this clone. This rearrangement joins TRBV27 to TRBJ2-7, with 7 bases matching TRBD1. The CDR3 is 16 amino acids. V lost 3 bases to trimming and J lost 2 bases; unmatched junction nucleotides: 10. CDR1 is MNHEY, CDR2 SMNVEV, per germline (reference sequence). Here the CDR3 reads CASSFYGQAITYEQYF. The CDR3 DNA follows: TGTGCCAGCAGTTTTTACGGACAGGCCATCACCTACGAGCAGTACTTC.

This sequence joins TRBV7-6 and TRBJ2-3; the D gene is possibly TRBD1 (5 bases). V lost 2 bases, J lost 3 bases, and 12 bases lay in between. CDR3 length: 15 amino acids. Looked up from germline, CDR1 is SGHVS and CDR2 is FNYEAQ. The CDR3 sequence: CASSLRRQGTDTQYF. CDR3 bases: TGTGCCAGCAGCTTACGAAGGCAGGGTACAGATACGCAGTATTTT.

V is TRBV23-1 and J is TRBJ1-3; no clear D. TRBV23-1 is classed as an ORF, of uncertain function. Trimming shortened V by 6 bases and J by 1 base, and 10 bases separated the two germline ends. The CDR3 runs to 14 residues. The CDR3 region is CASSPGFSGNTIYF. Written as DNA, the CDR3 is TGCGCCAGCAGCCCAGGTTTTTCTGGAAACACCATATATTTT.

This chain uses TRBV13 with TRBJ1-1; 9 bases align to TRBD1. This CDR3 has 16 amino acids. V lost 3 bases, J lost 1 base, and 6 bases stayed unmatched. Per germline, CDR1 PRHDT and CDR2 FYEKMQ (reference sequence). CDR3 in amino acids: CASSFPTGGGNTEAFF. Here the CDR3 DNA reads TGTGCCAGCAGCTTCCCCACAGGGGGCGGGAACACTGAAGCTTTCTTT.